The 10 T cell receptor beta chains reported below all come from one sample, sequenced in a study of cytomegalovirus exposure and HLA in healthy donors. The PCR ran on 60 Vbeta and 13 Jbeta primers. Using immunoSEQ multiplex PCR, the repertoire was profiled, and TCRdb retains in-frame clones only, with some absent. The sample includes over 80,000 clones, 82% of them seen just once. Sequenced input: PBMCs. Every receptor here comes from a man between 45 and 60 years old in good health and CMV-seronegative.

V and J are TRBV6-5 and TRBJ2-1, with 13 bases fitting TRBD2. Unmatched junction bases numbered 8, after V lost 6 bases and J lost 9 bases. CDR1 is MNHEY, CDR2 SVGAGI, per germline. This CDR3 is built from 15 residues. The CDR3 nucleotides are TGTGCCAGCAGACCGGGACTAGCGGGATTTGGTGAGCAGTTCTTC. Its translation is CASRPGLAGFGEQFF.

This clone turned up a few times. DNA of the CDR3: TGCGCCAGCAACGGCCAGGGGGTAAGCTCTGGGGCCAACGTCCTGACTTTC. Amino acids: CASNGQGVSSGANVLTF. The chain employs TRBV5-1 and TRBJ2-6; TRBD1 matches at 7 bases. Per the germline V gene, CDR1 is SGHRS and CDR2 is YFSETQ. CDR3 length: 17 amino acids. With 6 bases clipped from V and 0 bases from J, the junction kept 9 bases outside the gene matches.

The chain uses TRBV7-9 and TRBJ2-3, with TRBD2 matching 8 bases. With V trimmed by 3 bases and J by 1 base, 9 bases remained unmatched. Germline lookup yields CDR1 SEHNR and CDR2 FQNEAQ (reference sequence). The CDR3 consists of 17 residues. The CDR3 nucleotides are TGTGCCAGCAGCTTCTCCGCTCTAGCGGGTGGCACAGATACGCAGTATTTT. Its protein is CASSFSALAGGTDTQYF. The whole variable domain, filled in from reference TRBV7-9 and TRBJ2-3, reads DTGVSQNPRHKITKRGQNVTFRCDPISEHNRLYWYRQTLGQGPEFLTYFQNEAQLEKSRLLSDRFSAERPKGSFSTLEIQRTEQGDSAMYLCASSFSALAGGTDTQYFGPGTRLTVL.

V and J are TRBV5-1 and TRBJ2-3; D ambiguous. In germline, CDR1 is SGHRS, CDR2 YFSETQ. CDR3 length: 16 residues. V lost 0 bases and J 1 base, leaving 12 bases between the germline ends. In DNA form, the CDR3 reads TGCGCCAGCAGCTTGGCGGGTGGAACGGGCACAGATACGCAGTATTTT. It yields the protein CASSLAGGTGTDTQYF.

The chain joins TRBV5-1 to TRBJ1-3; 7 bases fit TRBD1. Trimming took 2 bases from V and 2 from J; bases not matched to a gene: 7. Germline V gene sequence: CDR1 SGHRS, CDR2 YFSETQ. CDR3 length: 16 residues. In DNA, the CDR3 is TGCGCCAGCAGCTTCCAGGGGGGAAGTACTGGAAACACCATATATTTT. This sequence encodes CASSFQGGSTGNTIYF.

The chain couples TRBV10-3 to TRBJ2-2; 12 bases are shared with TRBD2. The CDR3 runs to 15 residues. Trimming took 4 bases from V and 6 from J; bases not matched to a gene: 3. Germline V gives CDR1 ENHRY, CDR2 SYGVKD. The CDR3 region is CAISGSSGRAGELFF. The CDR3 nucleotides read TGTGCCATCAGTGGTTCTAGCGGGAGGGCCGGGGAGCTGTTTTTT.

This clone appeared a single time. The chain is built from TRBV6-4 and TRBJ1-5; 9 nucleotides match TRBD1. Trimming took 2 bases from V and 1 from J; bases not matched to a gene: 9. The CDR3 is made up of 18 amino acids. Looked up from germline, CDR1 is MRHNA and CDR2 is SNTAGT. CDR3 sequence reads: CASSDPGGQGSSNQPQHF. DNA for the CDR3: TGTGCCAGCAGTGACCCAGGGGGACAGGGTAGCAGCAATCAGCCCCAGCATTTT.

The rearrangement joins TRBV4-2 to TRBJ1-4; D is undetermined. The germline CDR1 and CDR2 sequences are LGHNA and YNFKEQ. CDR3 length equals 15 residues. The germline V and J ends were trimmed by 4 bases and 8 bases, with 17 bases remaining between them. The CDR3 spells CASSPGTIRGEKLFF. CDR3 coding DNA: TGTGCCAGCAGCCCAGGAACTATACGGGGAGAAAAACTGTTTTTT.

The rearrangement joins TRBV5-1 to TRBJ1-2, with a tentative D call TRBD1 (5 bases). The CDR3 runs 14 residues. Germline loops: CDR1 SGHRS, CDR2 YFSETQ. The V and J ends lost 2 bases and 3 bases respectively, with 11 bases between them. Here the CDR3 DNA reads TGCGCCAGCAGCTTTGGGGCCGTGGACTATGGCTACACCTTC. It is translated as CASSFGAVDYGYTF.

V gene TRBV29-1 combines with J gene TRBJ2-1, with TRBD2 identical over 11 bases. V lost 7 bases to trimming and J lost 2 bases; unmatched junction nucleotides: 4. CDR3 length: 14 amino acids. Per the germline V gene, CDR1 is SQVTM and CDR2 is ANQGSEA. The chain's CDR3 is CSGRLAGTYNEQFF. For the CDR3, the DNA is TGCAGCGGAAGACTAGCGGGAACCTACAATGAGCAGTTCTTC.